This entry lists 15 T cell receptor beta chains sequenced from one sample in a study of neoadjuvant nivolumab and ipilimumab in lung cancer. Produced via immunoSEQ multiplex PCR; TCRdb's table is partial and in-frame only. The data contain about 27,000 clones, about 80% of them singletons. Sequenced material: tumor tissue, taken after neoadjuvant nivolumab, alone or with ipilimumab, at or shortly before surgery. Receptors were obtained from an adult with non-small cell lung cancer.

The CDR3 here is CASSYRGRQETQYF. The CDR3 DNA reads TGTGCCAGCAGCTACCGTGGTAGACAAGAGACCCAGTACTTC. The chain has TRBV5-6 and TRBJ2-5; D is unclear. The CDR3 covers 14 residues. The V end was cut by 3 bases, the J end by 2 bases, with 11 bases between. Germline V lookup: CDR1 SGHDT, CDR2 YYEEEE.

This clone was observed a handful of times. The gene calls are TRBV4-2 and TRBJ2-2; the match to TRBD2 covers 9 bases. V trimming: 1 base; J trimming: 3 bases; junction bases outside the gene matches: 0. The CDR3 length is 15 residues. Germline V lookup: CDR1 LGHNA, CDR2 YNFKEQ. The CDR3: CASSQGTSDTGELFF. The CDR3 DNA follows: TGTGCCAGCAGCCAAGGGACTAGCGACACCGGGGAGCTGTTTTTT.

V and J are TRBV30 and TRBJ2-3; 13 nucleotides line up with TRBD2. With 3 bases clipped from V and 1 base from J, the junction kept 1 base outside the gene matches. This CDR3 spans 15 amino acids. Germline values: CDR1 GTSNPN, CDR2 SVGIG (reference sequence). DNA for the CDR3: TGTGCCTGGAGGGGACTAGCGGGACGCACAGATACGCAGTATTTT. It is translated as CAWRGLAGRTDTQYF.

This clone was seen only once. V is TRBV30 and J is TRBJ1-4; D remains ambiguous. The V end was cut by 3 bases, the J end by 8 bases, with 10 bases between. This CDR3 region has 12 residues. The germline CDR1 and CDR2 sequences are GTSNPN and SVGIG (reference sequence). The CDR3 bases are TGTGCCTGGAGCGGACGGCTAGAAAAACTGTTTTTT. Translation: CAWSGRLEKLFF.

The chain links TRBV6-5 to TRBJ1-5; maybe TRBD1 (5 bases). The CDR3 length is 13 residues. Deletions cut 6 bases from V and 7 bases from J, with 13 bases between. Germline values: CDR1 MNHEY, CDR2 SVGAGI. CDR3 in amino acids: CASSQWGGQPQHF. The CDR3 nucleotides read TGTGCCAGCAGCCAATGGGGGGGGCAGCCCCAGCATTTT.

This chain links TRBV5-6 with TRBJ2-7; maybe TRBD1 (6 bases). V lost 1 base, J lost 3 bases, and 11 bases lay in between. The germline CDR1 and CDR2 sequences are SGHDT and YYEEEE. This CDR3 region has 14 residues. The CDR3 coding sequence is TGTGCCAGCAGCTTGACGGGACACCACTACGAGCAGTACTTC. Protein sequence: CASSLTGHHYEQYF.

The genes are TRBV4-3 and TRBJ2-7, with D perhaps TRBD2 (6 bases). The ends were cut back, 0 bases at V and 3 bases at J, with 9 bases in the middle. The CDR3 runs to 14 residues. Germline loops: CDR1 LGHNA, CDR2 YSLEER. CDR3 coding DNA: TGCGCCAGCAGCCAAGATCGCGGGGACTACGAGCAGTACTTC. Its translation: CASSQDRGDYEQYF.

Only a few counts were recorded for this clone. The chain employs TRBV9 and TRBJ2-5, with TRBD2 matching 12 bases. Germline CDR1 reads SGDLS; CDR2 reads YYNGEE. J gave up 5 bases and V 0 bases, and 8 bases lay outside the gene matches. The CDR3 has 17 amino acids. CDR3 in amino acids: CASSVGASGGAEETQYF. Written as DNA, the CDR3 is TGTGCCAGCAGCGTAGGGGCTAGCGGGGGGGCGGAGGAGACCCAGTACTTC.

This chain connects TRBV5-4 to TRBJ1-2; D may be TRBD1 (6 bases). Trimming left V 4 bases short and J 4 bases short, with 11 bases between. This CDR3 is built from 13 residues. CDR1 and CDR2 from the germline V gene are SGHNT and YYREEE (reference sequence). The CDR3 DNA reads as TGTGCCAGCAGCCAAGAGGGGGGCTATGGCTACACCTTC. Protein sequence: CASSQEGGYGYTF.

This chain connects TRBV30 to TRBJ1-6; D unclear. The V end was cut by 0 bases, the J end by 8 bases, with 8 bases between. Germline values: CDR1 GTSNPN, CDR2 SVGIG (reference sequence). The CDR3 length is 13 residues. CDR3: CAWSVGGYSPLHF. As DNA, the CDR3 is TGTGCCTGGAGTGTGGGAGGGTATTCACCCCTCCACTTT.

The chain links TRBV6-1 to TRBJ1-6; 7 positions match TRBD1. The V and J ends lost 1 base and 5 bases, in that order; junction bases with no gene match: 5. Per the germline V gene, CDR1 is MNHNS and CDR2 is SASEGT. This CDR3 comprises 16 residues. DNA of the CDR3: TGTGCCAGCAGTGAAGGCTGGACAGGAGATAATTCACCCCTCCACTTT. The encoded protein is CASSEGWTGDNSPLHF.

This clone was recorded once. The chain is built from TRBV10-2 and TRBJ2-6; D not resolved. V lost 6 bases, J lost 2 bases, and 11 bases lay in between. CDR1 is WSHSY and CDR2 is SAAADI in the germline V gene. The CDR3 extends over 15 amino acids. This CDR3 is CASRDRMAGANVLTF. The CDR3 bases are TGCGCCAGCAGGGATAGGATGGCTGGGGCCAACGTCCTGACTTTC.

The chain links TRBV5-1 to TRBJ1-2, with D possibly TRBD1 on 6 matching bases. The CDR3 is 14 residues long. Germline V lookup: CDR1 SGHRS, CDR2 YFSETQ. The V and J ends lost 0 bases and 0 bases respectively, with 6 bases between them. In DNA form, the CDR3 reads TGCGCCAGCAGCTTGGAGGGGGCTAACTATGGCTACACCTTC. It translates to CASSLEGANYGYTF.

This rearrangement joins TRBV25-1 to TRBJ1-6; TRBD1 matches at 7 bases. V dropped 5 bases and J dropped 7; count of bases not matched to a gene: 5. Per the germline V gene, CDR1 is MGHDK and CDR2 is SYGVNS. The length of the CDR3 is 14 residues. Written as DNA, the CDR3 is TGTGCCAGCAGTCTTGGGACAGAAAATTCACCCCTCCACTTT. Encoded protein: CASSLGTENSPLHF.

The rearrangement links TRBV15 to TRBJ2-7, with D possibly being TRBD1 or TRBD2 (5 bases each). Germline V gene lookup returns CDR1 LNHNV and CDR2 YYDKDF (reference sequence). Trimming removed 0 bases at V and 0 bases at J, with 12 bases between. The CDR3 totals 16 residues. The CDR3 loop reads CATSRDRGDLSYEQYF. CDR3 DNA sequence: TGTGCCACCAGCAGAGATCGAGGGGACCTCTCCTACGAGCAGTACTTC.